The TCR beta chain under discussion was sequenced for a study of Graves' ophthalmopathy and Graves' hyperthyroidism. This CDR3 spans 13 amino acids. The germline V gene has CDR1 SQVTM and CDR2 ANQGSEA. Trimming cost V 3 bases and J 3 bases, with 12 bases left between them. This clonotype was detected many times. Its antigen is still unknown. Study-level findings and limits: Detection in blood was also observed for most expanded thyroid clonotypes above 0.001 frequency. It was with approximately 69% sensitivity and 72% to 75% specificity that the model predicted ophthalmopathy progression.

Scientists amplified the TCR beta CDR3 regions from RNA transcripts. First-round RT-PCR used HTBI primers; second-round multiplex PCR followed. One entry per CDR3 protein results from TCRdb running MiXCR on the multiplex PCR reads. The sample carries around 1,200,000 distinct CDR3 sequences, 36% recorded once. This chain connects TRBV29-1 to TRBJ2-7; maybe TRBD1 (6 bases). The source is an adult man with Graves' hyperthyroidism. The sample consisted of peripheral blood or thyroid tissue (not recorded which). The CDR3 sequence is CSVDTGRGYEQYF. The DNA for the CDR3 is TGCAGCGTTGACACGGGCAGGGGCTACGAGCAGTACTTC.